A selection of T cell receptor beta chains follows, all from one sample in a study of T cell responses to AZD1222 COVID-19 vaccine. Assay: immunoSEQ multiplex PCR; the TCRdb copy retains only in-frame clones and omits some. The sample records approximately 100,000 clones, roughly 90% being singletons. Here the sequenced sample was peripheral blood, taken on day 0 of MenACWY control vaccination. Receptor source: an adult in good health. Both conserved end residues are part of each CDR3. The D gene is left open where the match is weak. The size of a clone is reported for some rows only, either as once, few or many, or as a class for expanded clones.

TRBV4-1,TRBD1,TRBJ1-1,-,CASSHGDRVWNTEAFF,TGCGCCAGCAGCCACGGAGACAGGGTATGGAACACTGAAGCTTTCTTT
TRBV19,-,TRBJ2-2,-,CASSIESPVGFAGELFF,TGTGCCAGTAGTATAGAATCGCCAGTCGGTTTCGCCGGGGAGCTGTTTTTT
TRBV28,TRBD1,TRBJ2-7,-,CASSSPGTGVTYEQYF,TGTGCCAGCAGTTCCCCCGGGACAGGTGTTACCTACGAGCAGTACTTC
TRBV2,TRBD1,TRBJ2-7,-,CASRLTGTGYYEQYF,TGTGCCAGCCGACTTACCGGGACAGGGTACTACGAGCAGTACTTC
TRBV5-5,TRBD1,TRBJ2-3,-,CASSPGQGGPTDTQYF,TGTGCCAGCAGTCCAGGACAGGGGGGGCCCACAGATACGCAGTATTTT
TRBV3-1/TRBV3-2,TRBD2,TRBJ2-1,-,CASSQDLSGRYNEQFF,TGTGCCAGCAGCCAAGACTTAAGCGGGAGGTACAATGAGCAGTTCTTC
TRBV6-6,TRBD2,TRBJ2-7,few,CASSYLAGHSYEQYF,TGTGCCAGCAGTTATCTAGCGGGTCACTCCTACGAGCAGTACTTC
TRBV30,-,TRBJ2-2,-,CAWRDVGSGELFF,TGTGCCTGGAGAGACGTAGGATCTGGGGAGCTGTTTTTT
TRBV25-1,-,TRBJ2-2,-,CASSELRVGNTGELFF,TGTGCCAGCAGTGAACTAAGGGTTGGGAACACCGGGGAGCTGTTTTTT
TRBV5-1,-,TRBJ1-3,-,CASSLVGSLSGTFRNTIYF,TGCGCCAGCAGCCTGGTGGGGTCGCTGAGCGGGACTTTTAGAAACACCATATATTTT
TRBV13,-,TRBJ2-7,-,CASSYGPNYEQYF,TGTGCCAGCAGCTACGGGCCTAACTACGAGCAGTACTTC
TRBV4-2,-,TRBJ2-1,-,CASSQDPIGGTSYNEQFF,TGTGCCAGCAGCCAAGACCCGATCGGCGGGACCTCCTACAATGAGCAGTTCTTC
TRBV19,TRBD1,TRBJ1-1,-,CASSIRGGAFF,TGTGCCAGTAGTATCAGGGGGGGAGCTTTCTTT
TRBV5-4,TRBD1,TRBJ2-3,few,CASSLVSRGSDTQYF,TGTGCCAGCAGCTTGGTCTCCAGGGGGTCAGATACGCAGTATTTT
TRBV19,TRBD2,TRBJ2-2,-,CASSKTSGGTGELFF,TGTGCCAGTAGTAAAACTAGCGGGGGCACCGGGGAGCTGTTTTTT
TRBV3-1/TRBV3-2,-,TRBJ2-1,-,CASSQGGFHNEQFF,TGTGCCAGCAGCCAAGGGGGATTTCACAATGAGCAGTTCTTC
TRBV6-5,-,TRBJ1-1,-,CASSSSTVNTEAFF,-
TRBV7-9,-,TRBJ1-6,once,CASSLEGGLSPLHF,TGTGCCAGCAGCTTAGAGGGGGGGCTTTCACCCCTCCACTTT
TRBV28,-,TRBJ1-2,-,CASSAAFGYTF,TGTGCCAGCAGTGCTGCATTCGGCTACACCTTC
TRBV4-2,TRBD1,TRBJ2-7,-,CASSQGTGAAYEQYF,TGTGCCAGCAGCCAAGGGACAGGGGCCGCATACGAGCAGTACTTC
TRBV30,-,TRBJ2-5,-,CAWRGTSGETQYF,TGTGCCTGGAGAGGGACATCTGGGGAGACCCAGTACTTC
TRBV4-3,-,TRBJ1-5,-,CASSQDLKGYSNQPQHF,TGCGCCAGCAGCCAAGACCTAAAGGGGTATAGCAATCAGCCCCAGCATTTT